A selection of T cell receptor beta chains follows, all from one sample in a study of T-cell memory formation after mild COVID-19. TCRdb reprocessed the 5' RACE reads with MiXCR, giving one entry per CDR3 protein. This repertoire shows 470,000 or so distinct CDR3 sequences, approximately 18% found once; its top ten account for 20% to 25%. Sequencing input: PBMCs or a T cell subset sorted from them (not recorded which). All receptors come from a young man who had mild COVID-19 (a few samples of this study predate the infection). Cell type and time point are not known. CDR3s include the opening cysteine and the closing phenylalanine or tryptophan. Each record gives: CDR3 protein, CDR3 DNA, V gene, J gene, clone size, D gene. D genes are given only for firm matches. Clone size, where shown, is once, few, many, or a class for clones that have expanded.

CDR3 protein: CASSRDPANTGELFF
CDR3 DNA: TGCGCCAGCAGCCGGGACCCCGCGAACACCGGGGAGCTGTTTTTT
V gene: TRBV5-1
J gene: TRBJ2-2
clone size: .
D gene: .

CDR3 protein: CASSRTATSTDTQYF
CDR3 DNA: TGTGCCAGCAGCCGGACGGCGACTAGCACAGATACGCAGTATTTT
V gene: TRBV3-1
J gene: TRBJ2-3
clone size: .
D gene: .

CDR3 protein: CASSQGEGAVSGQPQHF
CDR3 DNA: TGTGCCAGCAGCCAAGGAGAGGGCGCGGTGTCCGGTCAGCCCCAGCATTTT
V gene: TRBV4-2
J gene: TRBJ1-5
clone size: .
D gene: .

CDR3 protein: CASSPGGGLIEKLFF
CDR3 DNA: TGTGCCAGCAGTCCAGGGGGGGGTTTAATAGAAAAACTGTTTTTT
V gene: TRBV12-3/TRBV12-4
J gene: TRBJ1-4
clone size: .
D gene: TRBD1

CDR3 protein: CASSSGAGSFTDTQYF
CDR3 DNA: TGTGCCAGCAGTTCAGGGGCCGGTTCCTTCACAGATACGCAGTATTTT
V gene: TRBV12-3/TRBV12-4
J gene: TRBJ2-3
clone size: many
D gene: .

CDR3 protein: CASSKAGSRDEQFF
CDR3 DNA: TGTGCCAGCAGCAAAGCCGGAAGCCGTGATGAGCAGTTCTTC
V gene: TRBV21-1
J gene: TRBJ2-1
clone size: .
D gene: .

CDR3 protein: CSARRRGTVSTDTQYF
CDR3 DNA: TGCAGTGCTAGACGGCGCGGGACCGTCAGCACAGATACGCAGTATTTT
V gene: TRBV20-1
J gene: TRBJ2-3
clone size: .
D gene: .

CDR3 protein: CASSVGTSGGLNEQFF
CDR3 DNA: TGTGCCAGCAGCGTAGGGACTAGCGGGGGTTTGAATGAGCAGTTCTTC
V gene: TRBV9
J gene: TRBJ2-1
clone size: .
D gene: TRBD2

CDR3 protein: CASSFIGWGGDTQYF
CDR3 DNA: TGTGCCAGCAGCTTTATTGGTTGGGGGGGAGATACGCAGTATTTT
V gene: TRBV7-8
J gene: TRBJ2-3
clone size: .
D gene: TRBD2

CDR3 protein: CASRPRAGIGNTIYF
CDR3 DNA: TGTGCCAGCAGACCCCGAGCAGGCATAGGAAACACCATATATTTT
V gene: TRBV3-1
J gene: TRBJ1-3
clone size: few
D gene: .

CDR3 protein: CASSQAAPGQAYEQYF
CDR3 DNA: TGCGCCAGCAGCCAAGCCGCACCGGGACAGGCCTACGAGCAGTACTTC
V gene: TRBV4-1
J gene: TRBJ2-7
clone size: .
D gene: TRBD1

CDR3 protein: CASSAAQSSYNEQFF
CDR3 DNA: TGTGCCAGCAGCGCCGCTCAGAGCTCCTACAATGAGCAGTTCTTC
V gene: TRBV9
J gene: TRBJ2-1
clone size: few
D gene: .

CDR3 protein: CASSLAPGGEGSTDTQYF
CDR3 DNA: TGCGCCAGCAGCTTGGCCCCAGGGGGCGAGGGAAGCACAGATACGCAGTATTTT
V gene: TRBV5-1
J gene: TRBJ2-3
clone size: many
D gene: TRBD1

CDR3 protein: CSADSRNQPQHF
CDR3 DNA: TGCAGTGCGGACTCTCGCAATCAGCCCCAGCATTTT
V gene: TRBV20-1
J gene: TRBJ1-5
clone size: many
D gene: .

CDR3 protein: CASTTAGGPRVAYF
CDR3 DNA: TGTGCCAGCACCACAGCGGGGGGGCCCCGCGTTGCGTATTTT
V gene: TRBV28
J gene: TRBJ2-3
clone size: .
D gene: TRBD2

CDR3 protein: CASRKDQETQYF
CDR3 DNA: TGTGCCAGCAGGAAAGATCAAGAGACCCAGTACTTC
V gene: TRBV2
J gene: TRBJ2-5
clone size: many
D gene: .

CDR3 protein: CASSRGGPGGYGYTF
CDR3 DNA: TGTGCCAGCAGCCGTGGGGGGCCTGGGGGCTATGGCTACACCTTC
V gene: TRBV5-4
J gene: TRBJ1-2
clone size: .
D gene: .

CDR3 protein: CASQLAGGNEQYF
CDR3 DNA: TGCGCCAGCCAACTAGCGGGGGGCAACGAGCAGTACTTC
V gene: TRBV5-1
J gene: TRBJ2-7
clone size: few
D gene: TRBD2

CDR3 protein: CASSLGAGSTYGYTF
CDR3 DNA: TGTGCCAGCAGCTTAGGGGCAGGGAGTACCTATGGCTACACCTTC
V gene: TRBV7-6
J gene: TRBJ1-2
clone size: few
D gene: .

CDR3 protein: CAWSVWSYNEQFF
CDR3 DNA: TGTGCCTGGAGTGTTTGGTCCTACAATGAGCAGTTCTTC
V gene: TRBV30
J gene: TRBJ2-1
clone size: .
D gene: .

CDR3 protein: CSARDKSHGDYTF
CDR3 DNA: TGCAGTGCTAGAGATAAGAGCCATGGAGACTACACCTTC
V gene: TRBV20-1
J gene: TRBJ1-2
clone size: .
D gene: .

CDR3 protein: CASNKRDQPQHF
CDR3 DNA: TGTGCCAGCAACAAACGCGATCAGCCCCAGCATTTT
V gene: TRBV2
J gene: TRBJ1-5
clone size: few
D gene: .

CDR3 protein: CATSDSRTGNNEQFF
CDR3 DNA: TGTGCCACCAGTGATTCCAGGACAGGAAACAATGAGCAGTTCTTC
V gene: TRBV24-1
J gene: TRBJ2-1
clone size: .
D gene: TRBD1